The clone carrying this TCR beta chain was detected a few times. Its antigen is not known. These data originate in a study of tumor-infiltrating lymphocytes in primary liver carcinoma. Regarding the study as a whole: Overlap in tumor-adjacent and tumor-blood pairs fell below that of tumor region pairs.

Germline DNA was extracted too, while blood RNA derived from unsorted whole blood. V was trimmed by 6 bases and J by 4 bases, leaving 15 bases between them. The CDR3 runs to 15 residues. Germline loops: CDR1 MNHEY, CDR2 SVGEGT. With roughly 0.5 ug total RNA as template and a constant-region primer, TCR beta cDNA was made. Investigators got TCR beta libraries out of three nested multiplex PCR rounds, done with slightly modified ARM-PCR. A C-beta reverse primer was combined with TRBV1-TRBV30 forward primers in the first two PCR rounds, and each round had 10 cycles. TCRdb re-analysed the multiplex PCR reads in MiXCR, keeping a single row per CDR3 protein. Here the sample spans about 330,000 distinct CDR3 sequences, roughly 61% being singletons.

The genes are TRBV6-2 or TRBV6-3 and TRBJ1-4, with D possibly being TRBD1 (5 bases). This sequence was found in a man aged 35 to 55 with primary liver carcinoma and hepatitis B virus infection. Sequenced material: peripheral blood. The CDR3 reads CASRLRGGRNEKLFF. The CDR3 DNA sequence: TGTGCCAGCAGATTAAGGGGCGGCCGTAATGAAAAACTGTTTTTT.